This T cell receptor beta chain was sequenced during a study of blood T cell repertoires in COVID-19. As for the study in general: The cDNA or gDNA used as material had been derived from T cells, B-cell-depleted T cells, or PBMCs.

Clones were sequenced by immunoSEQ multiplex PCR, and TCRdb holds only the in-frame ones, with some missing. The sample has 130,000 to 150,000 clones; 65% to 90% are singletons. Germline CDR1 MNHEY, CDR2 SVGAGI. This CDR3 is 15 amino acids long. With 5 bases clipped from V and 2 bases from J, the junction kept 5 bases outside the gene matches. The sequencing input was peripheral blood. The genes are TRBV6-5 and TRBJ2-7, with 11 bases matching TRBD1. The TCR comes from a man aged 55 to 70 with active or convalescent COVID-19. CDR3 region: CASSHAGQGAYEQYF. CDR3 sequence (DNA): TGTGCCAGCAGTCATGCGGGACAGGGGGCCTACGAGCAGTACTTC.